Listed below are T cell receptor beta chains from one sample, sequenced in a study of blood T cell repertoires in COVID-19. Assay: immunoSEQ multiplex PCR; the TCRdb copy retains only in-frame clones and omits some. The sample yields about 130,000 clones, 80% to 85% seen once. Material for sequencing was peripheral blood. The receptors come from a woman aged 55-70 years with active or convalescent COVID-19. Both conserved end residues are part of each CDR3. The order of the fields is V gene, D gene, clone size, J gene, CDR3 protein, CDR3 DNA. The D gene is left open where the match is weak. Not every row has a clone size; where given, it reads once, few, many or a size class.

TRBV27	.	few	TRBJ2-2	CASSTGWVGELFF	TGTGCCAGCAGTACAGGGTGGGTTGGGGAGCTGTTTTTT
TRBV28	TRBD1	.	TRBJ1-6	CASSTGTGPNSPLHF	TGTGCCAGCAGTACAGGGACAGGGCCTAATTCACCCCTCCACTTT
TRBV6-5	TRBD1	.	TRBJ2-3	CASKIDRGSTDTQYF	TGTGCCAGCAAGATCGACAGGGGGAGCACAGATACGCAGTATTTT
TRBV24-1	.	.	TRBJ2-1	CATSDRGGYEQFF	TGTGCCACCAGTGATCGTGGGGGGTATGAGCAGTTCTTC
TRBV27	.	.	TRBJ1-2	CASSLSMAGEGYTF	TGTGCCAGCAGTTTATCGATGGCAGGGGAGGGCTACACCTTC
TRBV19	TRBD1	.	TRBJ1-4	CASSRDRELKKLFF	TGTGCCAGTAGTCGCGACAGGGAGTTGAAAAAACTGTTTTTT
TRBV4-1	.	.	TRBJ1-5	CASSLDRGTGQPQHF	TGCGCCAGCAGCCTGGATCGGGGGACGGGTCAGCCCCAGCATTTT
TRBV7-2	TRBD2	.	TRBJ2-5	CASSSSSGVQETQYF	TGTGCCAGCAGCTCCTCTAGCGGGGTACAAGAGACCCAGTACTTC
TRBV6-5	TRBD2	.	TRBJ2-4	CASRSGGIAKNIQYF	TGTGCCAGCAGGAGCGGGGGAATAGCCAAAAACATTCAGTACTTC
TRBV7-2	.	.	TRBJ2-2	CASSLVGGLRIGELFF	TGTGCCAGCAGCTTAGTCGGGGGGCTAAGAATCGGGGAGCTGTTTTTT
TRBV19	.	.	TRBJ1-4	CASRQTVTNEKLFF	TGTGCCAGTAGGCAGACAGTGACTAATGAAAAACTGTTTTTT
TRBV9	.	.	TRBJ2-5	CASSVRLGLETQYF	TGTGCCAGCAGCGTGAGACTCGGCTTGGAAACCCAGTACTTC
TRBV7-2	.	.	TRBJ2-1	CASQEGRPFDNEQFF	TGTGCCAGTCAGGAGGGACGCCCTTTCGACAATGAGCAGTTCTTC
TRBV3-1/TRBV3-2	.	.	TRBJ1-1	CASSPTVGGGEAFF	TGTGCCAGCAGCCCCACCGTGGGTGGAGGGGAAGCTTTCTTT
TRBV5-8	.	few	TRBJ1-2	CASSFGSRSSYGYTF	TGTGCCAGCAGCTTCGGGAGCAGGTCATCCTATGGCTACACCTTC
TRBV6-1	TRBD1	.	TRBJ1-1	CASSEEGTGRAFF	TGTGCCAGCAGTGAAGAGGGGACAGGGAGGGCTTTCTTT
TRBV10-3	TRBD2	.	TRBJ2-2	CAISPRDYGTGELFF	TGTGCCATCAGTCCCCGGGACTACGGCACCGGGGAGCTGTTTTTT
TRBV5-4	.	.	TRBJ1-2	CASSPTPGPYGYTF	TGTGCCAGCAGCCCTACCCCAGGGCCCTATGGCTACACCTTC
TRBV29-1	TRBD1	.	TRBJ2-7	CSAELGQGGYVRYF	TGCAGTGCTGAACTAGGACAGGGCGGCTACGTTCGGTACTTC
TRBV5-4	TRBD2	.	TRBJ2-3	CASSSGLAEDTQYF	TGTGCCAGCAGCTCCGGACTAGCTGAAGATACGCAGTATTTT
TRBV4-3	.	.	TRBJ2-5	CASSQDFPSEETQYF	TGCGCCAGCAGCCAAGATTTTCCTAGTGAAGAGACCCAGTACTTC
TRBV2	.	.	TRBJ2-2	CASSDRSTGELFF	TGTGCCAGCAGTGATAGGAGCACCGGGGAGCTGTTTTTT
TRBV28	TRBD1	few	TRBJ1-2	CASKLRDRAYGYTF	TGTGCCAGCAAACTCCGGGACAGAGCATATGGCTACACCTTC
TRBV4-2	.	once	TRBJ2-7	CASSGAGAPYEQYF	TGTGCCAGCAGCGGCGCAGGGGCCCCCTACGAGCAGTACTTC
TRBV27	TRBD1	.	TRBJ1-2	CASSFSGTGVGYTF	TGTGCCAGCAGTTTCTCCGGGACAGGGGTTGGCTACACCTTC
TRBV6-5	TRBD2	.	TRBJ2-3	CASSYRPSGGRDTQYF	TGTGCCAGCAGTTACCGGCCTAGCGGGGGGAGAGATACGCAGTATTTT
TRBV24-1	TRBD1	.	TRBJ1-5	CATSDDRQGVQPQHF	TGTGCCACCAGTGATGATCGACAGGGGGTTCAGCCCCAGCATTTT
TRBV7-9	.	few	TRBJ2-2	CASSPTGELFF	TGTGCCAGCAGCCCAACCGGGGAGCTGTTTTTT
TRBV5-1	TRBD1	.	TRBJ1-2	CASSPGQLYGYTF	TGCGCCAGCAGCCCGGGACAGCTCTATGGCTACACCTTC
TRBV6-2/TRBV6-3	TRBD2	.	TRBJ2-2	CASSYPKGGAAGELFF	TGTGCCAGCAGTTACCCAAAGGGAGGGGCCGCCGGGGAGCTGTTTTTT
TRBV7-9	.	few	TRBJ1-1	CASSLVLGQQKAFF	TGTGCCAGCAGCTTAGTACTGGGACAACAAAAAGCTTTCTTT
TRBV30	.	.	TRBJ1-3	CAWRQFSGNTIYF	TGTGCCTGGAGACAGTTCTCTGGAAACACCATATATTTT
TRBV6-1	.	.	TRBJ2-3	CASSDGLHSTDTQYF	TGTGCCAGCAGTGATGGGCTCCACTCCACAGATACGCAGTATTTT
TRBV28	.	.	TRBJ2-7	CASRRHHNLAYEQYF	TGTGCCAGCAGAAGACACCATAATTTAGCCTACGAGCAGTACTTC
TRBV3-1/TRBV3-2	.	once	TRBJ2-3	CASSQGTQYTQYF	TGTGCCAGCAGCCAAGGGACACAATATACGCAGTATTTT
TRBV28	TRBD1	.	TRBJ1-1	CASNPLAQGAKEAFF	TGTGCCAGCAACCCGCTGGCACAGGGGGCGAAAGAAGCTTTCTTT
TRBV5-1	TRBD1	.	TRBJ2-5	CASSPPTGGGGETQYF	TGCGCCAGCAGCCCGCCGACAGGGGGCGGAGGAGAGACCCAGTACTTC
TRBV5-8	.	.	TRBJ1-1	CASSRMGGTMNTEAFF	TGTGCCAGCAGTCGTATGGGAGGGACAATGAACACTGAAGCTTTCTTT
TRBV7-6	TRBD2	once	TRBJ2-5	CASSLAGTSGRARETQYF	TGTGCCAGCAGCTTAGCCGGGACTAGCGGGAGGGCCAGGGAGACCCAGTACTTC
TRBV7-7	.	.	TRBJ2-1	CASSPTGSHNEQFF	TGTGCCAGCAGCCCTACAGGATCTCACAATGAGCAGTTCTTC
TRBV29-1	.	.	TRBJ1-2	CSAPDSPGGYTF	TGCAGCGCCCCGGACAGCCCGGGTGGCTACACCTTC
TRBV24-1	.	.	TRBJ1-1	CATRGPVTTEAFF	TGTGCCACCCGAGGGCCCGTGACGACTGAAGCTTTCTTT
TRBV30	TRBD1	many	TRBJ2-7	CAWSRSWQGAYEQYF	TGTGCCTGGAGTCGGTCTTGGCAGGGGGCCTACGAGCAGTACTTC
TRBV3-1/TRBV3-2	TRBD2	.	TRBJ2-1	CASSQLASGGGEQFF	TGTGCCAGCAGCCAATTGGCTAGCGGGGGGGGTGAGCAGTTCTTC
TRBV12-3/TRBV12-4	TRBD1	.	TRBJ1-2	CASSPGQGNGYTF	TGTGCCAGCAGTCCCGGACAGGGGAATGGCTACACCTTC
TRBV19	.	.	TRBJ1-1	CASRTQGNTEAFF	TGTGCCAGTAGAACACAGGGCAACACTGAAGCTTTCTTT
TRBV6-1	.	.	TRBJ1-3	CASSEGDTGGNTIYF	TGTGCCAGCAGTGAGGGGGACACGGGGGGAAACACCATATATTTT
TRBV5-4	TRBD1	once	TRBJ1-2	CASRTGTEKEYGYTF	TGTGCCAGCAGAACCGGGACAGAGAAGGAGTATGGCTACACCTTC
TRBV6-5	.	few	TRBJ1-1	CASSYRGYTEAFF	TGTGCCAGCAGTTACCGAGGGTACACTGAAGCTTTCTTT
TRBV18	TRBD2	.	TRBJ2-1	CASSPRAGGSSYNEQFF	TGTGCCAGCTCACCCCGAGCGGGGGGGAGCTCCTACAATGAGCAGTTCTTC